The 11 T cell receptor beta chains presented below share a single source sample, sequenced in a study of beta chain features in type 1 diabetes (dated by TCRdb to the late 2010s). The method behind the library was the immunoSEQ multiplex PCR assay. The entire isolated RNA was reverse transcribed using the High Capacity cDNA Reverse Transcription Kit, and thus expressed TCRB transcripts were sequenced. TCRdb retrieved this table from immuneACCESS and kept in-frame rearrangements only. Not all clones are present; in checked studies, unresolved V genes account for under half, and no reason is known for the remainder. Counted in this sample were about 250,000 clones; 13% to 15% of them appeared once. The ten largest clones add up to roughly 0.024% of the sample. The sequencing input was naive CD4+ T cells from blood. This specimen's cell subset or site label, per the study, means: true naive CD4+ T cells. Every receptor here comes from a woman between 40 and 50 years old in good health.

This clone was seen more than once but under ten times. The chain carries TRBV5-1 and TRBJ2-6; a possible D gene is TRBD1 (5 bases). Germline CDR1 and CDR2: SGHRS and YFSETQ. The CDR3 spans 15 residues. Trimming took 7 bases from V and 4 from J, leaving 15 bases between them. The DNA of the CDR3 is TGCGCCAGCCATGTAGGGGTAAGGGGGGCCAACGTCCTGACTTTC. Protein sequence: CASHVGVRGANVLTF.

This clone was found a few times. The chain is built from TRBV5-6 and TRBJ2-7; tentatively, D is TRBD1 (6 bases). The germline CDR1 and CDR2 sequences are SGHDT and YYEEEE. The CDR3 spans 13 residues. V was pared by 2 bases and J by 3 bases, with 9 bases between. The chain's CDR3 is CASSFGQNYEQYF. The CDR3 DNA reads TGTGCCAGCAGCTTCGGACAGAACTACGAGCAGTACTTC.

This chain connects TRBV19 to TRBJ1-5, with D perhaps matching TRBD1 (5 bases). Between the trimmed V and J ends, which lost 3 bases and 2 bases, there was a span of 11 bases. Germline CDR1 LNHDA, CDR2 SQIVND (reference sequence). This CDR3 has 15 residues. CDR3 sequence reads: CASSIPGLGNQPQHF. The DNA for the CDR3 is TGTGCCAGTAGTATCCCAGGGCTGGGCAATCAGCCCCAGCATTTT.

The rearrangement links TRBV7-2 to TRBJ1-5, with unresolved D. The V end lost 4 bases, the J end lost 3 bases, and 7 bases lay between the germline ends. CDR3 length: 13 residues. Germline-derived CDR1 and CDR2 are SGHTA and FQGNSA. The DNA for the CDR3 is TGTGCCAGCAGCTCCAGATTCAATCAGCCCCAGCATTTT. This translates into CASSSRFNQPQHF.

This clone has more than one count but fewer than ten. The chain couples TRBV29-1 to TRBJ1-1; possible D gene TRBD1, 5 bases. The V and J ends lost 3 bases and 2 bases respectively, with 10 bases between them. The germline V gene has CDR1 SQVTM and CDR2 ANQGSEA. The CDR3 length is 13 residues. DNA for the CDR3: TGCAGCGTTGATAGGGGTCCCAACACTGAAGCTTTCTTT. Protein sequence: CSVDRGPNTEAFF.

The chain employs TRBV5-6 and TRBJ2-1; D is unresolved. Germline-derived CDR1 and CDR2 are SGHDT and YYEEEE. The CDR3 totals 12 residues. V gave up 3 bases and J gave up 7 bases, with 8 bases separating them. The CDR3 region is CASSSTFNEQFF. Written as DNA, the CDR3 is TGTGCCAGCAGCTCGACATTTAATGAGCAGTTCTTC.

This clone occurred a few times. The chain has TRBV29-1 and TRBJ2-7, with D uncertain. The ends were cut back, 4 bases at V and 0 bases at J, with 16 bases in the middle. The length of the CDR3 is 15 residues. From germline, CDR1 is SQVTM and CDR2 ANQGSEA. The CDR3: CSVGTFRRSSYEQYF. The CDR3, as DNA: TGCAGCGTTGGAACATTTCGACGGAGCTCCTACGAGCAGTACTTC.

In nucleotides, the CDR3 is TGTGCCAGCAGTTACTCGACAACGCAAGAGACCCAGTACTTC. Amino acid sequence: CASSYSTTQETQYF. The chain combines TRBV6-5 with TRBJ2-5, with D unresolved. CDR1 is MNHEY, CDR2 SVGAGI, per germline. Trimming stripped 0 bases from V and 2 bases from J, with 7 bases between. The CDR3 covers 14 residues.

This chain links TRBV5-1 with TRBJ1-6; 7 nucleotides match TRBD1. Per germline, CDR1 SGHRS and CDR2 YFSETQ. CDR3 length equals 15 residues. Trimming took 1 base from V and 2 from J; bases not matched to a gene: 0. The CDR3, as DNA: TGCGCCAGCAGCTTGCAGGGGGCCTATAATTCACCCCTCCACTTT. It encodes CASSLQGAYNSPLHF.

In its sample, this clone was seen a few times. The chain combines TRBV4-3 with TRBJ2-1; maybe TRBD1 (5 bases). The CDR3 has 16 amino acids. The V end was cut by 0 bases, the J end by 2 bases, with 11 bases between. Germline V gives CDR1 LGHNA, CDR2 YSLEER. The CDR3 DNA is TGCGCCAGCAGCCAAGATTCTGGCAGGGCCTACAATGAGCAGTTCTTC. Amino acid sequence: CASSQDSGRAYNEQFF.

The CDR3 DNA is TGCGCCAGCAGCGACCTGAGCGGGGTAGTGGGGGAGTTCTTC. Residues: CASSDLSGVVGEFF. The rearrangement links TRBV5-1 to TRBJ2-1, with 7 bases fitting TRBD2. The junction had 15 bases not matched to a gene; V was cut back by 4 bases and J by 14 bases. The CDR3 runs 14 residues. Germline V CDR1 and CDR2: SGHRS, YFSETQ.